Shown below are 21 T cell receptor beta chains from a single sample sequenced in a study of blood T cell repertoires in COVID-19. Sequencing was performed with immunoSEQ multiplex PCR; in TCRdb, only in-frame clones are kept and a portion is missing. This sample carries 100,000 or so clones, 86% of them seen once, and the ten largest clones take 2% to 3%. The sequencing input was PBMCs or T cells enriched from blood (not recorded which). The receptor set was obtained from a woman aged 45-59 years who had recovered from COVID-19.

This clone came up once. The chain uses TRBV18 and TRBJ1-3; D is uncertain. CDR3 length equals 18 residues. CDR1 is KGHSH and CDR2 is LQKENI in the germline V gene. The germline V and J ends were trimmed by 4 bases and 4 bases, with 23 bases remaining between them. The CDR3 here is CASSLLSTETTLGNTIYF. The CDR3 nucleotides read TGTGCCAGCTCACTTTTATCGACGGAGACCACTTTAGGAAACACCATATATTTT.

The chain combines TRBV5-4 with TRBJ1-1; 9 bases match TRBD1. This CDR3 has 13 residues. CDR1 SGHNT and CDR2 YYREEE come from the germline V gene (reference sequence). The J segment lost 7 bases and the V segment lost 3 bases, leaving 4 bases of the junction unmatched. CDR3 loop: CASSSTGGGEAFF. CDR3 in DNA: TGTGCCAGCAGCTCTACAGGGGGCGGTGAAGCTTTCTTT.

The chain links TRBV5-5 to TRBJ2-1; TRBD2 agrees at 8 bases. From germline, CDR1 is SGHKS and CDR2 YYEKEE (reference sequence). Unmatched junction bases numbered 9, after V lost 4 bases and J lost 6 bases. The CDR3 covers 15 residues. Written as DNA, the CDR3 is TGTGCCAGCAGCCTGCCCGGGGGGGTAGGCAATGAGCAGTTCTTC. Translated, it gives CASSLPGGVGNEQFF.

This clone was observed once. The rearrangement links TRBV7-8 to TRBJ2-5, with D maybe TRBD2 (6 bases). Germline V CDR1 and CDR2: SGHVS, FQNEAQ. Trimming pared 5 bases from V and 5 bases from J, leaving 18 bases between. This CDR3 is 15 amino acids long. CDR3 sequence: CASSGRGRVSETQYF. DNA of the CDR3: TGTGCCAGCAGCGGGCGGGGCAGGGTTTCGGAGACCCAGTACTTC.

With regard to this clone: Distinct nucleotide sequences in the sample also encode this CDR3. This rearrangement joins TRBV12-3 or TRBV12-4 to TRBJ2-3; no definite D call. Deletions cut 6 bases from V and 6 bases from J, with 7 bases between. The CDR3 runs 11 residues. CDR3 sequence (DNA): TGTGCCAGCAGCCCCCTGGATACGCAGTATTTT. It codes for CASSPLDTQYF.

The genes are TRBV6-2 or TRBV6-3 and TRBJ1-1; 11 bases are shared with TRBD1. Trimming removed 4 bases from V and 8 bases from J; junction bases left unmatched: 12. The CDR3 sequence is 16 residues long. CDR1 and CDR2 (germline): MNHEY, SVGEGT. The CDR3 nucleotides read TGTGCCAGCAGTTTCCGGGACAGGGGGTTTTTAGCCGAAGCTTTCTTT. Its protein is CASSFRDRGFLAEAFF.

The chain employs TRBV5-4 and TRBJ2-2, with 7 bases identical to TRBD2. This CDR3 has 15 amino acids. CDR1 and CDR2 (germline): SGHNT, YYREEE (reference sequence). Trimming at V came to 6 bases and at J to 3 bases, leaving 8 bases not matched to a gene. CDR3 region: CASTWGGQDTGELFF. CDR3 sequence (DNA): TGTGCCAGCACCTGGGGAGGGCAGGACACCGGGGAGCTGTTTTTT.

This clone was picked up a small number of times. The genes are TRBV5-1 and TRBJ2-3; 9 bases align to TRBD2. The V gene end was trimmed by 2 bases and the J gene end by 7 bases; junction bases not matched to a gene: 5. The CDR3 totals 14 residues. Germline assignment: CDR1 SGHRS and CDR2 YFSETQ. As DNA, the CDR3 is TGCGCCAGCAGCTTAGCGGGAGGAACAAATACGCAGTATTTT. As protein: CASSLAGGTNTQYF. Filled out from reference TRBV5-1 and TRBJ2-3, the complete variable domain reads KAGVTQTPRYLIKTRGQQVTLSCSPISGHRSVSWYQQTPGQGLQFLFEYFSETQRNKGNFPGRFSGRQFSNSRSEMNVSTLELGDSALYLCASSLAGGTNTQYFGPGTRLTVL.

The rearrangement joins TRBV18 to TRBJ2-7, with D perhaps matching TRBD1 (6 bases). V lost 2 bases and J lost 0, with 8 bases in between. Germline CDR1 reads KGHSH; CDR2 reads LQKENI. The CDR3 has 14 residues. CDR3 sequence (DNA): TGTGCCAGCTCACCAGCGGACAGCTCCTACGAGCAGTACTTC. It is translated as CASSPADSSYEQYF.

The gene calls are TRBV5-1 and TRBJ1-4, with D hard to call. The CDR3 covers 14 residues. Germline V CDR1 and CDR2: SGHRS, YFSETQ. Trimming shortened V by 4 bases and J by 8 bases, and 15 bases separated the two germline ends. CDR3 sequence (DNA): TGCGCCAGCAGCGAGGATAGTATAGCGGAAAAACTGTTTTTT. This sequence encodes CASSEDSIAEKLFF.

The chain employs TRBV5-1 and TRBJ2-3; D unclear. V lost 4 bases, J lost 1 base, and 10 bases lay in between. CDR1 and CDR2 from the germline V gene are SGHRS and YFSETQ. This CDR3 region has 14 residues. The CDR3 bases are TGCGCCAGCAGCGAGAGATATGGCACAGATACGCAGTATTTT. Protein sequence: CASSERYGTDTQYF.

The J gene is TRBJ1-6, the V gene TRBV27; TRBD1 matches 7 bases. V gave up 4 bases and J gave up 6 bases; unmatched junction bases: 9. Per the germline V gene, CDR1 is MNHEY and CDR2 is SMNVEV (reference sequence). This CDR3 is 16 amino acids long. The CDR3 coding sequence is TGTGCCAGCAGTTGGCTAAACAGGGGAATTAATTCACCCCTCCACTTT. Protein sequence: CASSWLNRGINSPLHF.

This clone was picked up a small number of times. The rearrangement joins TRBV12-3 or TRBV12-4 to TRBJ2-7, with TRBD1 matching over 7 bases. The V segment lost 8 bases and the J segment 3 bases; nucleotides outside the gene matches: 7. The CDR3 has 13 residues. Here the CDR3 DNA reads TGTGCCAGCTGTCGGGACAGCCGCTACGAGCAGTACTTC. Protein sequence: CASCRDSRYEQYF.

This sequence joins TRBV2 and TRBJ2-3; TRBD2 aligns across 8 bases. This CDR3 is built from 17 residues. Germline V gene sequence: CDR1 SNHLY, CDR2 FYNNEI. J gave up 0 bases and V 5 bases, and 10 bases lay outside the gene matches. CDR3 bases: TGTGCCAGCAGTCAGCTTAGCGGGGCCCCTAGCACAGATACGCAGTATTTT. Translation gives CASSQLSGAPSTDTQYF. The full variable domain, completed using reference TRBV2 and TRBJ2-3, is EPEVTQTPSHQVTQMGQEVILRCVPISNHLYFYWYRQILGQKVEFLVSFYNNEISEKSEIFDDQFSVERPDGSNFTLKIRSTKLEDSAMYFCASSQLSGAPSTDTQYFGPGTRLTVL.

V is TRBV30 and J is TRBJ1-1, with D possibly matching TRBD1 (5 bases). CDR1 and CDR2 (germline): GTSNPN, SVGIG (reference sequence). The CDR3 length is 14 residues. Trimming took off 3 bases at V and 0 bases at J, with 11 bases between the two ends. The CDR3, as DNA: TGTGCCTGGAGGCAGCGGGGGATGAACACTGAAGCTTTCTTT. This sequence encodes CAWRQRGMNTEAFF.

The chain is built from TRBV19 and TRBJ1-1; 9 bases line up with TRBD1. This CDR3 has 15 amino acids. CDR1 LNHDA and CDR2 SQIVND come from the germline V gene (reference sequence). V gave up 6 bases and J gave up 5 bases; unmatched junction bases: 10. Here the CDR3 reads CASRHTGGFGTEAFF. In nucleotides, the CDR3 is TGTGCCAGTAGACACACAGGGGGCTTTGGTACTGAAGCTTTCTTT.

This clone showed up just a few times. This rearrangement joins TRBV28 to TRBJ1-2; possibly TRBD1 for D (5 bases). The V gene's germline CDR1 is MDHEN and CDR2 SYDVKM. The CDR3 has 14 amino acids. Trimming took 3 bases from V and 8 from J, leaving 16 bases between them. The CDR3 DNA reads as TGTGCCAGCAGTTTCGGGGGAAGGGTATGGGGCTACACCTTC. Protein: CASSFGGRVWGYTF.

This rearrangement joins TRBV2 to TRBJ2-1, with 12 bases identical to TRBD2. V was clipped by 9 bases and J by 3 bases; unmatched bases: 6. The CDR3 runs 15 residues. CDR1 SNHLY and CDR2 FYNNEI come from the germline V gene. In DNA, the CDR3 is TGTGCCAGTGCTAGCGGGGGGGCGGGCTACAATGAGCAGTTCTTC. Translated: CASASGGAGYNEQFF.

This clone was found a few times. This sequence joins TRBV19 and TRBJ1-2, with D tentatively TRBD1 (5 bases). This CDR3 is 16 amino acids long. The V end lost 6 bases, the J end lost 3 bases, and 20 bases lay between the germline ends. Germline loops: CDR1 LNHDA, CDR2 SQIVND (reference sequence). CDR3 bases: TGTGCCAGTAGCGCTTCCCCCGGGAGGGGAGACTATGGCTACACCTTC. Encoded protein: CASSASPGRGDYGYTF.

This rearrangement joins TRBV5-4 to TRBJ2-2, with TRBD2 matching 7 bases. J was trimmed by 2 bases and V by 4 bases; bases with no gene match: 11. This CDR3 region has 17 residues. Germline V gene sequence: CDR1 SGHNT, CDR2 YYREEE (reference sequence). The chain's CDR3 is CASSPRGAGANTGELFF. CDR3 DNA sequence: TGTGCCAGCAGCCCGCGCGGGGCGGGAGCTAACACCGGGGAGCTGTTTTTT.

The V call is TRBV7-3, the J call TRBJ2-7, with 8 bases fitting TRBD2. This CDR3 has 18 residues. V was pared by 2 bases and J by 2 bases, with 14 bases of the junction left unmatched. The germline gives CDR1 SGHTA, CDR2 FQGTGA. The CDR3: CASSLYGAGGGAAYEQYF. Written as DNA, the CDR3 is TGTGCCAGCAGCTTATACGGGGCGGGGGGCGGGGCAGCCTACGAGCAGTACTTC.